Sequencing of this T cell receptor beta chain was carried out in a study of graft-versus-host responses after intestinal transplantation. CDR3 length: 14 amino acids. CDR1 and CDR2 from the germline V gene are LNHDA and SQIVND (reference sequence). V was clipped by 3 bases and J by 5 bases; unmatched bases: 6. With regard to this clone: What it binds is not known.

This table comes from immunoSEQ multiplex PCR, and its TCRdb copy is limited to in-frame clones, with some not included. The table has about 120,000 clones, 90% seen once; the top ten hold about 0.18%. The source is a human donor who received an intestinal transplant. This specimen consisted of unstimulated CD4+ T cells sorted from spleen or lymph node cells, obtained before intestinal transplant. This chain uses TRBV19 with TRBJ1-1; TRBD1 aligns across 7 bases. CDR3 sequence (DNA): TGTGCCAGTAGTATCAGGGGGGATGCAACTGAAGCTTTCTTT. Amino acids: CASSIRGDATEAFF.